This passage covers 31 T cell receptor beta chains from one sample sequenced in a study of regulatory T cells in long-lasting Graves disease (dated by TCRdb to the early 2020s). Libraries were constructed by multiplex PCR. The run used an Illumina HiSeq 4000. To build TCR beta libraries, CDR3 regions were amplified by Arm-PCR using iRepertoire HTBI primers. TCRdb redid the processing of the public reads, applying fastp at Q25 and MiXCR, and retained in-frame beta chains. CDR3 protein sequences are deduplicated, and each keeps its most common genes and DNA. This sample lists 600,000 to 650,000 distinct CDR3 sequences; about 16% were detected once. The ten largest make up approximately 18% of the sample. Interpreted using the paper, the time point label stands for: newly diagnosed GD, antithyroid drugs for less than 3 months. For both TCR sequencing and RNA sequencing, RNA was extracted from PBMCs in TRIzol.

A further study also used this sample, focusing on T cells in Graves' hyperthyroidism and ophthalmopathy.

Source: peripheral blood mononuclear cells (PBMCs), taken at new diagnosis, from a patient treated with antithyroid drugs. These receptors all stem from a woman aged 30 to 39 with Graves disease. Donor details come from another sample of the same person, matched by shared clones.

This clonotype was found many times. J is TRBJ2-7 and V is TRBV18, with D tentatively TRBD2 (5 bases). Germline V gene lookup returns CDR1 KGHSH and CDR2 LQKENI. There are 13 residues in the CDR3. V shed 3 bases and J shed 9 bases, with 15 bases lying between them. The CDR3 loop is CASSPAEGIAQYF. The DNA for the CDR3 is TGTGCCAGCTCACCCGCCGAGGGAATCGCGCAGTACTTC.

The chain joins TRBV7-9 to TRBJ1-4; D may be TRBD1 (6 bases). CDR1 is SEHNR, CDR2 FQNEAQ, per germline (reference sequence). The CDR3 runs to 15 residues. V was shortened by 5 bases and J by 12 bases, with 22 bases between the two germline ends. CDR3 in amino acids: CASSPRLGASGELFF. The CDR3 DNA is TGTGCCAGCAGCCCCCGGCTGGGGGCGAGCGGAGAACTGTTTTTT.

The sample holds many counts of this clonotype. The V and J genes are TRBV10-3 and TRBJ1-6, with 8 bases fitting TRBD1. The trim removed 6 bases at V and 6 bases at J, leaving 10 bases unmatched. CDR1 is ENHRY and CDR2 is SYGVKD in the germline V gene. The CDR3 spans 16 residues. In nucleotides, the CDR3 is TGTGCCATCAGCGCCGCCGGGACAGGATCTAATTCACCCCTCCACTTT. It translates to CAISAAGTGSNSPLHF.

This chain joins TRBV9 and TRBJ2-7; D call uncertain. CDR3 length equals 13 residues. V lost 0 bases, J lost 6 bases, and 10 bases lay in between. Germline lookup yields CDR1 SGDLS and CDR2 YYNGEE. In nucleotides, the CDR3 is TGTGCCAGCAGCGTAGGCCCCGGCGCCGAGCAGTACTTC. Translation: CASSVGPGAEQYF.

In this sample, this clonotype turned up many times. The chain uses TRBV28 and TRBJ1-5; tentatively, D is TRBD1 (5 bases). Germline CDR1 and CDR2: MDHEN and SYDVKM. V was clipped by 9 bases and J by 4 bases, with 16 bases between them. The length of the CDR3 is 14 residues. The CDR3 is CASSLRDGNQPQHF. The DNA of the CDR3 is TGTGCCAGTAGTCTCCGGGACGGGAATCAGCCCCAGCATTTT.

The chain has TRBV28 and TRBJ2-5; unclear D gene. The V gene lost 6 bases and the J gene lost 4 bases, with 9 bases spanning the gap. The CDR3 is made up of 12 amino acids. Germline CDR1 and CDR2: MDHEN and SYDVKM. CDR3 loop: CASSQTLETQYF. In DNA, the CDR3 is TGTGCCAGCAGCCAAACCCTAGAGACCCAGTACTTC.

This clonotype has only a few counts. This chain uses TRBV19 with TRBJ1-5; possibly TRBD1 for D (6 bases). V dropped 3 bases and J dropped 4 bases, with 13 bases sitting between them. Germline V gene data show CDR1 as LNHDA and CDR2 as SQIVND (reference sequence). The CDR3 spans 15 residues. The CDR3 region is CASSMGRGSNQPQHF. DNA of the CDR3: TGTGCCAGTAGTATGGGCAGGGGTTCGAATCAGCCCCAGCATTTT.

This clonotype was picked up many times. This chain connects TRBV2 to TRBJ2-3; TRBD1 matches 7 bases. The V gene end was trimmed by 6 bases and the J gene end by 4 bases; junction bases not matched to a gene: 10. The CDR3 is 15 residues long. Germline assignment: CDR1 SNHLY and CDR2 FYNNEI. In DNA form, the CDR3 reads TGTGCCAGCAGACGACGGACAGGTCCGTCAGATACGCAGTATTTT. This translates into CASRRRTGPSDTQYF.

This clonotype was counted at least ten times. CDR3 coding DNA: TGTGCCAGCAGCCTCACCGACTCGTCATTCAGAAACATTCAGTACTTC. Protein sequence: CASSLTDSSFRNIQYF. The gene calls are TRBV7-9 and TRBJ2-4, with D unresolved. Looked up from germline, CDR1 is SEHNR and CDR2 is FQNEAQ (reference sequence). The CDR3 sequence is 16 residues long. V shed 5 bases and J shed 6 bases, with 20 bases lying between them.

This clonotype was seen at least ten times. J is TRBJ2-3 and V is TRBV12-3 or TRBV12-4; no definite D call. The CDR3 runs 14 residues. V was pared by 3 bases and J by 3 bases, with 10 bases between. CDR3: CASSLLRKTDTQYF. CDR3 nucleotide sequence: TGTGCCAGCAGTTTGCTCCGGAAAACAGATACGCAGTATTTT.

Many counts were recorded for this clonotype. This sequence joins TRBV28 and TRBJ2-7; 9 bases align to TRBD1. The length of the CDR3 is 15 residues. Germline V lookup: CDR1 MDHEN, CDR2 SYDVKM. V lost 5 bases and J lost 5; bases outside the gene matches: 10. The CDR3 loop reads CASSAFGTGRNEQYF. The CDR3 DNA sequence: TGTGCCAGCAGTGCCTTTGGGACAGGGAGGAACGAGCAGTACTTC.

The chain carries TRBV10-2 and TRBJ1-5, with D perhaps matching TRBD1 (6 bases). The CDR3 spans 15 residues. Germline lookup yields CDR1 WSHSY and CDR2 SAAADI. V lost 4 bases, J lost 4 bases, and 14 bases lay in between. CDR3: CASSVGGSTNQPQHF. In nucleotides, the CDR3 is TGCGCCAGCAGTGTTGGGGGCTCGACTAATCAGCCCCAGCATTTT.

The V gene is TRBV4-2, the J gene TRBJ1-5; TRBD1 is a possible D gene (6 bases). The CDR3 contains 15 residues. Per germline, CDR1 LGHNA and CDR2 YNFKEQ. The V and J ends lost 3 bases and 3 bases respectively, with 12 bases between them. The CDR3 reads CASSQEYRVNQPQHF. DNA of the CDR3: TGTGCCAGCAGCCAGGAGTACAGGGTCAATCAGCCCCAGCATTTT.

This clonotype was seen only a few times. J is TRBJ2-3 and V is TRBV7-3; the D is unclear. The length of the CDR3 is 14 residues. The germline V and J ends were trimmed by 5 bases and 4 bases, with 13 bases remaining between them. The germline gives CDR1 SGHTA, CDR2 FQGTGA. CDR3 amino acids: CASSAQILSDTQYF. The DNA for the CDR3 is TGTGCCAGCAGCGCGCAGATTTTGTCAGATACGCAGTATTTT.

The chain links TRBV9 to TRBJ1-4, with D tentatively TRBD1 (5 bases). The CDR3 has 17 residues. Germline CDR1 and CDR2: SGDLS and YYNGEE. V lost 6 bases, J lost 8 bases, and 26 bases lay in between. DNA for the CDR3: TGTGCCAGCACCAACCTCACCGGGACCCGAGGGTCCGAAAAACTGTTTTTT. It specifies CASTNLTGTRGSEKLFF.

This clonotype occurred many times. The rearrangement joins TRBV27 to TRBJ2-3, with 9 bases identical to TRBD2. The germline V gene encodes CDR1 MNHEY and CDR2 SMNVEV (reference sequence). After removal of 6 bases from V and 0 bases from J, the junction contained 1 base not matched to a gene. The CDR3 extends over 14 amino acids. This CDR3 reads CASSGLASTDTQYF. The CDR3 DNA sequence: TGTGCCAGCAGCGGACTAGCGAGCACAGATACGCAGTATTTT.

This rearrangement joins TRBV28 to TRBJ2-1; the match to TRBD1 covers 9 bases. This CDR3 region has 16 residues. Unmatched junction bases numbered 7, after V lost 1 base and J lost 6 bases. The V gene's germline CDR1 is MDHEN and CDR2 SYDVKM. CDR3 protein: CASSLFGQGKGNEQFF. For the CDR3, the DNA is TGTGCCAGCAGTTTATTTGGACAGGGGAAGGGCAATGAGCAGTTCTTC. The entire variable domain, with the rest obtained from reference TRBV28 and TRBJ2-1, is as follows: DVKVTQSSRYLVKRTGEKVFLECVQDMDHENMFWYRQDPGLGLRLIYFSYDVKMKEKGDIPEGYSVSREKKERFSLILESASTNQTSMYLCASSLFGQGKGNEQFFGPGTRLTVL.

The genes are TRBV30 and TRBJ2-1; 8 bases line up with TRBD2. CDR3 length: 13 residues. In germline, CDR1 is GTSNPN, CDR2 SVGIG (reference sequence). The V gene end was trimmed by 5 bases and the J gene end by 6 bases; junction bases not matched to a gene: 6. Here the CDR3 reads CAWGTSLSNEQFF. The CDR3 DNA reads as TGTGCCTGGGGGACTAGTTTGTCCAATGAGCAGTTCTTC.

This clonotype was observed many times. The rearrangement links TRBV7-8 to TRBJ2-2; possible D gene TRBD1, 5 bases. Trimming took 5 bases from V and 2 from J, leaving 12 bases between them. Germline loops: CDR1 SGHVS, CDR2 FQNEAQ. The CDR3 totals 15 residues. The CDR3 region is CASSIQGINTGELFF. CDR3 bases: TGTGCCAGCAGCATCCAGGGCATAAACACCGGGGAGCTGTTTTTT.

This clonotype was seen repeatedly, ten times or more. The gene calls are TRBV20-1 and TRBJ2-7, with TRBD2 as a possible D gene (5 bases). This CDR3 region has 15 residues. V was trimmed by 3 bases and J by 2 bases, leaving 17 bases between them. Germline assignment: CDR1 DFQATT and CDR2 SNEGSKA (reference sequence). The CDR3 bases are TGCAGTGCTAGTGTCAGCCGCGTGACTACCTACGAGCAGTACTTC. Residues: CSASVSRVTTYEQYF.

This clonotype was observed many times. V usage is TRBV28 and J usage is TRBJ2-5, with TRBD1 matching over 7 bases. The CDR3 totals 16 residues. Germline CDR1 and CDR2: MDHEN and SYDVKM. After removal of 3 bases from V and 2 bases from J, the junction contained 9 bases not matched to a gene. The CDR3 region is CASSLPTGAQQETQYF. The DNA of the CDR3 is TGTGCCAGCAGTTTGCCAACAGGGGCCCAGCAAGAGACCCAGTACTTC.

V is TRBV24-1 and J is TRBJ2-1; weak D call: TRBD2 (5 bases). This CDR3 has 13 residues. With 5 bases removed from V and 9 bases from J, the gap between germline ends came to 13 bases. Looked up from germline, CDR1 is KGHDR and CDR2 is SFDVKD. The CDR3 DNA is TGTGCCACCAGTGCCACTAGAGTAGGTGAGCAGTTCTTC. Residues: CATSATRVGEQFF.

The chain combines TRBV24-1 with TRBJ1-2; the D is unclear. From germline, CDR1 is KGHDR and CDR2 SFDVKD. The germline V and J ends were trimmed by 6 bases and 2 bases, with 9 bases remaining between them. The CDR3 totals 13 residues. CDR3: CATSQNSNYGYTF. The CDR3, as DNA: TGTGCCACCAGTCAGAACTCAAACTATGGCTACACCTTC.

In this sample, this clonotype turned up many times. The junction differs from germline at one of its ends, possibly a read error. This chain links TRBV7-2 with TRBJ2-7, with TRBD2 matching 8 bases. CDR3 length: 14 amino acids. Looked up from germline, CDR1 is SGHTA and CDR2 is FQGNSA. Here the CDR3 DNA reads TGTGCCAGCACCTTAGCGGGACTACCCTACGAGCAGTACTTC. It specifies CASTLAGLPYEQYF.

This clonotype was seen a few times. The chain uses TRBV6-1 and TRBJ2-7; 8 nucleotides match TRBD1. Germline lookup yields CDR1 MNHNS and CDR2 SASEGT. This CDR3 comprises 15 residues. Trimming at V came to 7 bases and at J to 4 bases, leaving 12 bases not matched to a gene. The CDR3 sequence is CASTLSGQGAYEQYF. In DNA, the CDR3 is TGTGCCAGCACCCTCTCCGGGCAGGGGGCTTACGAGCAGTACTTC.

The chain couples TRBV14 to TRBJ1-4; no firm D call. CDR1 SGHDN and CDR2 FVKESK come from the germline V gene. V lost 4 bases and J 8 bases, leaving 14 bases between the germline ends. The CDR3 is made up of 14 amino acids. The CDR3: CASSPITLGEKLFF. In DNA form, the CDR3 reads TGTGCCAGCAGCCCGATTACACTCGGCGAAAAACTGTTTTTT.

About this clonotype itself: The junction departs from germline at one end; a sequencing error may be responsible. The V call is TRBV20-1, the J call TRBJ2-1; D is perhaps TRBD1 or TRBD2 (6 bases each). Germline-derived CDR1 and CDR2 are DFQATT and SNEGSKA (reference sequence). The CDR3 has 15 amino acids. This CDR3 is CSARDGGGVIDEQFF. For the CDR3, the DNA is TGCAGTGCTAGAGACGGAGGGGGAGTCATTGATGAGCAGTTTTTC.

This clonotype was counted at least ten times. The CDR3 DNA follows: TGCAGTGCTAGAAGTAAGACAGGGAATCAGCCCCAGCATTTT. Translation gives CSARSKTGNQPQHF. The chain couples TRBV20-1 to TRBJ1-5, with 7 bases identical to TRBD1. The V segment lost 2 bases and the J segment 4 bases; nucleotides outside the gene matches: 5. The CDR3 has 14 residues. Germline CDR1 and CDR2: DFQATT and SNEGSKA (reference sequence).

This clonotype occurred a few times. The chain carries TRBV9 and TRBJ2-3; 8 nucleotides line up with TRBD2. CDR1 is SGDLS, CDR2 YYNGEE, per germline. The CDR3 spans 15 residues. The J segment lost 4 bases and the V segment lost 0 bases, leaving 4 bases of the junction unmatched. In DNA, the CDR3 is TGTGCCAGCAGCGTAGAAGGGACTAGATCAGATACGCAGTATTTT. Translating it yields CASSVEGTRSDTQYF.

This clonotype was recorded many times. The J gene is TRBJ1-2, the V gene TRBV7-2, with D perhaps TRBD1 (6 bases). Trimming cost V 1 base and J 7 bases, with 22 bases left between them. CDR1 is SGHTA and CDR2 is FQGNSA in the germline V gene. This CDR3 region has 17 residues. This chain's CDR3 is CASSLVRYGRGSFGYTF. In DNA form, the CDR3 reads TGTGCCAGCAGCTTAGTTCGTTATGGCAGGGGATCTTTTGGCTACACCTTC. The full variable domain, rest sourced from reference TRBV7-2 and TRBJ1-2, is GAGVSQSPSNKVTEKGKDVELRCDPISGHTALYWYRQSLGQGLEFLIYFQGNSAPDKSGLPSDRFSAERTGGSVSTLTIQRTQQEDSAVYLCASSLVRYGRGSFGYTFGSGTRLTVV.

This clonotype appeared many times. V is TRBV28 and J is TRBJ1-1, with 11 bases identical to TRBD1. After removal of 6 bases from V and 2 bases from J, the junction contained 5 bases not matched to a gene. Germline values: CDR1 MDHEN, CDR2 SYDVKM. The CDR3 sequence is 15 residues long. The CDR3 DNA sequence: TGTGCCAGCAGAACAGGACAGGGGGCAAACACTGAAGCTTTCTTT. It translates to CASRTGQGANTEAFF.